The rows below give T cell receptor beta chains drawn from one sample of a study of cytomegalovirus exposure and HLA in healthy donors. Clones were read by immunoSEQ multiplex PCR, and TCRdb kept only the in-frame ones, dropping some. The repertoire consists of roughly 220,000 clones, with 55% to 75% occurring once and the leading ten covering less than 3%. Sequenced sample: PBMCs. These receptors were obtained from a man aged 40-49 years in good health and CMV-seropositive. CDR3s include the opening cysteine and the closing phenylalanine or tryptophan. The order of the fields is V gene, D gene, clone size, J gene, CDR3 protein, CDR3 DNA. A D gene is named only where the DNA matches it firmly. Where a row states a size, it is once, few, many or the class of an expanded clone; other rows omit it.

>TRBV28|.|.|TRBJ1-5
CASRSPLREQPQHF
TGTGCCAGCAGGTCCCCGCTAAGGGAGCAGCCCCAGCATTTT
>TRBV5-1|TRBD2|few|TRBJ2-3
CASSLGLAGGSTDTQYF
TGCGCCAGCAGCCTGGGACTAGCGGGGGGGAGCACAGATACGCAGTATTTT
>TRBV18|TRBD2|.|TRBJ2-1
CASSPLRGRHNEQFF
TGTGCCAGCTCACCCCTGCGGGGGAGGCACAACGAGCAGTTCTTC
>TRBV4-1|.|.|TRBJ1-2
CASSQEVTAGKDYGYTF
TGCGCCAGCAGCCAAGAGGTTACGGCAGGGAAGGACTATGGCTACACCTTC
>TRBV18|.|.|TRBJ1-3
CASSASQGGSGNTIYF
TGTGCCAGCTCAGCCAGCCAGGGAGGCTCTGGAAACACCATATATTTT
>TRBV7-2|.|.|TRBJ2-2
CASSLALSAGELFF
TGTGCCAGCAGCTTAGCCCTATCGGCCGGGGAGCTGTTTTTT
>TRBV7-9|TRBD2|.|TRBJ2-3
CASSLLKRGGLDTQYF
TGTGCCAGCAGCTTACTGAAGCGGGGGGGCTTAGATACGCAGTATTTT
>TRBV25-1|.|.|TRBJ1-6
CASSVVEGSPLHF
TGTGCCAGCAGTGTGGTGGAGGGTTCACCCCTCCACTTT
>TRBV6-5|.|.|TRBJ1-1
CASSYSEGNTEAFF
TGTGCCAGCAGTTACAGTGAGGGTAACACTGAAGCTTTCTTT
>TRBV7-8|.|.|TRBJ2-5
CASRVGGETQYF
TGTGCCAGCAGGGTCGGGGGAGAGACCCAGTACTTC
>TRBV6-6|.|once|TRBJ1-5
CASSYGGTNQPQHF
TGTGCCAGCAGTTATGGTGGCACCAATCAGCCCCAGCATTTT
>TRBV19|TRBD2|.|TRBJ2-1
CASSPHGTSINEQFF
TGTGCCAGTAGCCCCCACGGGACTAGCATCAACGAGCAGTTCTTC
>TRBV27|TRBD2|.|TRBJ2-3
CASSPSQLRGADTQYF
TGTGCCAGCAGTCCCAGCCAGTTGCGGGGGGCGGATACGCAGTATTTT
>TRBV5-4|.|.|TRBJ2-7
CASSLEDSSYEQYF
TGTGCCAGCAGCTTGGAAGACAGCTCCTACGAGCAGTACTTC
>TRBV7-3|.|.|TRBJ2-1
CASSPLPVYNEQFF
TGTGCCAGCAGCCCCCTTCCGGTTTACAATGAGCAGTTCTTC
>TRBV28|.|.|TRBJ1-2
CASSSPQGTYGYTF
TGTGCCAGCAGTTCTCCTCAGGGGACCTATGGCTACACCTTC
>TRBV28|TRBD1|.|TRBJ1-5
CASRPGTGSNQPQHF
TGTGCCAGCAGACCCGGGACAGGGAGCAATCAGCCCCAGCATTTT
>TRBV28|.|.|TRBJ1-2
CASNLPTGINYGYTF
TGTGCCAGCAACTTACCCACCGGGATAAACTATGGCTACACCTTC
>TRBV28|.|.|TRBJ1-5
CASRTGAQPQHF
TGTGCCAGCAGGACAGGAGCTCAGCCCCAGCATTTT
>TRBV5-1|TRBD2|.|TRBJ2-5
CASSGGRGQETQYF
TGCGCCAGCAGCGGAGGGCGGGGGCAAGAGACCCAGTACTTC
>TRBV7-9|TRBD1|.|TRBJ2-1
CASSRGQAQNEQFF
TGTGCCAGCAGCCGCGGACAGGCTCAAAATGAGCAGTTCTTC
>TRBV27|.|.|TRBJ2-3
CASRQRTGREDTQYF
TGTGCCAGCAGACAACGGACAGGGCGGGAGGATACGCAGTATTTT
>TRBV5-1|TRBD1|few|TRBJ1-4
CASSSRRQGYNEKLFF
TGCGCCAGCAGCTCCCGCCGACAGGGTTACAATGAAAAACTGTTTTTT
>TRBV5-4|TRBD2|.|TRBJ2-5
CASSARLAGGHETQYF
TGTGCCAGCAGCGCCCGACTAGCGGGGGGGCACGAGACCCAGTACTTC
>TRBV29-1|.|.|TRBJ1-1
CSGQVGGTEAFF
TGCAGCGGCCAGGTGGGAGGCACTGAAGCTTTCTTT
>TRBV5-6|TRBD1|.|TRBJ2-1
CASSGGTGGNEQFF
TGTGCCAGCAGCGGAGGGACAGGGGGCAATGAGCAGTTCTTC
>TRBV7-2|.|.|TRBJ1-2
CASSLGQNYGYTF
TGTGCCAGCAGCTTAGGACAGAACTATGGCTACACCTTC
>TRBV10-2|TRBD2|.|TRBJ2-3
CASSALGTSTGDTQYF
TGCGCCAGCAGCGCACTCGGGACTAGCACGGGGGATACGCAGTATTTT
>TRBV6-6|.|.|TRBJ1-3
CASSPRNTIYF
TGTGCCAGCAGTCCGAGGAACACCATATATTTT
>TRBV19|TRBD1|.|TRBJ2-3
CASSITGGMDTQYF
TGTGCCAGTAGTATAACAGGGGGGATGGATACGCAGTATTTT
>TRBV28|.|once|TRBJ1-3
CASTDRQARGNTIYF
TGTGCCAGCACCGACCGACAGGCACGGGGAAACACCATATATTTT